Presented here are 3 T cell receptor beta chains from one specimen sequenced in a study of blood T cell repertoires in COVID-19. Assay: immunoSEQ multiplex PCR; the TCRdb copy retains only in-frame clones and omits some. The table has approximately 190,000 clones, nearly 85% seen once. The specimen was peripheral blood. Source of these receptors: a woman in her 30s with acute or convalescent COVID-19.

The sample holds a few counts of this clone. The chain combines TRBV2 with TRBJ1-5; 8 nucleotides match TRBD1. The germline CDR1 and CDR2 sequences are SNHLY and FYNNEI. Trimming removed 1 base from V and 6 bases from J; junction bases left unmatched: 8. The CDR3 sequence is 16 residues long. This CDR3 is CASSEGTGGSSQPQHF. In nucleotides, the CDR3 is TGTGCCAGCAGTGAAGGTACAGGGGGAAGTAGTCAGCCCCAGCATTTT.

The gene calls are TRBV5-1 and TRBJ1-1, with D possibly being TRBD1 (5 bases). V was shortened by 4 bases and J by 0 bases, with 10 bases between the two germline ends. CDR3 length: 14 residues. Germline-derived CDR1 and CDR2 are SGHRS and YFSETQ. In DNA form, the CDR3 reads TGCGCCAGCAGCCCAGGGACTGTGAACACTGAAGCTTTCTTT. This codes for CASSPGTVNTEAFF.

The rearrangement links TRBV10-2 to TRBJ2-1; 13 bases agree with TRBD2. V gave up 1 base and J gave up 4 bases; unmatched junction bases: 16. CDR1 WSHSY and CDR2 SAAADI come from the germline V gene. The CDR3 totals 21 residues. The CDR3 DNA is TGCGCCAGCAGTGAGTTTCGGACTAGCGGGAGCCCTATCAACGATTACAATGAGCAGTTCTTC. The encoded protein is CASSEFRTSGSPINDYNEQFF.